These 21 T cell receptor beta chains originate from one sample sequenced in a study of OX40 agonist ivuxolimab in advanced cancers. The assay was immunoSEQ multiplex PCR, and TCRdb's table has in-frame clones only and misses some. The table records about 49,000 clones, around 80% of them present only once. The material sequenced was CD4+ or CD8+ T cells sorted from blood, taken in a trial of the OX40 agonist ivuxolimab. These receptors were collected from an adult with an advanced solid tumor such as melanoma, head and neck, liver or kidney cancer.

This chain joins TRBV10-1 and TRBJ2-2, with D perhaps given as TRBD1 or TRBD2 (5 bases each). Germline CDR1 and CDR2: WNHNN and SYGVQD (reference sequence). Trimming took off 4 bases at V and 6 bases at J, with 12 bases between the two ends. The CDR3 extends over 14 amino acids. The CDR3 coding sequence is TGCGCCAGCAGTGGAGGGGATCTCTCCGGGGAGCTGTTTTTT. This gives the protein CASSGGDLSGELFF.

V and J are TRBV27 and TRBJ2-2; TRBD1 aligns across 8 bases. V lost 4 bases, J lost 0 bases, and 4 bases stayed unmatched. CDR1 and CDR2 (germline): MNHEY, SMNVEV (reference sequence). This CDR3 is built from 16 residues. Here the CDR3 reads CASSSSGGANTGELFF. The CDR3 region has the DNA TGTGCCAGCAGTTCCTCAGGGGGCGCGAACACCGGGGAGCTGTTTTTT.

This rearrangement joins TRBV5-1 to TRBJ2-1, with TRBD2 identical over 8 bases. CDR1 is SGHRS and CDR2 is YFSETQ in the germline V gene. This CDR3 is built from 15 residues. V trimming: 0 bases; J trimming: 8 bases; junction bases outside the gene matches: 7. CDR3 region: CASSLAGTRSHEQFF. The CDR3, as DNA: TGCGCCAGCAGCTTGGCCGGGACTAGGAGCCATGAGCAGTTCTTC.

The chain has TRBV10-2 and TRBJ1-2; 9 bases are a match to TRBD1. The CDR3 totals 14 residues. In germline, CDR1 is WSHSY, CDR2 SAAADI. After removal of 6 bases from V and 7 bases from J, the junction contained 9 bases not matched to a gene. The CDR3 DNA sequence: TGCGCCAGCAGCCCGGACAGGGGAGCTGGTGGCTACACCTTC. Protein sequence: CASSPDRGAGGYTF.

This clone has a single count. This chain uses TRBV7-2 with TRBJ2-3, with D unclear. CDR3 length: 14 amino acids. Germline values: CDR1 SGHTA, CDR2 FQGNSA. Trimming removed 6 bases at V and 5 bases at J, with 15 bases between. CDR3 amino acids: CASRGVSLEDTQYF. CDR3 bases: TGTGCCAGCAGAGGTGTTAGTTTAGAAGATACGCAGTATTTT.

This clone has only one observation. The chain uses TRBV19 and TRBJ2-7; D unclear. The ends were cut back, 1 base at V and 3 bases at J, with 13 bases in the middle. CDR3 size: 15 residues. The germline V gene encodes CDR1 LNHDA and CDR2 SQIVND (reference sequence). CDR3 residues: CASSIGSELIYEQYF. The CDR3 region has the DNA TGTGCCAGTAGTATAGGCTCGGAGTTAATCTACGAGCAGTACTTC.

This rearrangement joins TRBV7-2 to TRBJ1-2; D is possibly TRBD1 (5 bases). With 3 bases removed from V and 9 bases from J, the gap between germline ends came to 17 bases. The CDR3 runs 14 residues. Looked up from germline, CDR1 is SGHTA and CDR2 is FQGNSA. Here the CDR3 DNA reads TGTGCCAGCAGCTTGGGCGGGACCCTCCCGAGCTACACCTTC. Amino acid sequence: CASSLGGTLPSYTF. Using reference TRBV7-2 and TRBJ1-2 for the parts outside the CDR3, the full variable domain is GAGVSQSPSNKVTEKGKDVELRCDPISGHTALYWYRQSLGQGLEFLIYFQGNSAPDKSGLPSDRFSAERTGGSVSTLTIQRTQQEDSAVYLCASSLGGTLPSYTFGSGTRLTVV.

This rearrangement joins TRBV5-4 to TRBJ1-2; 9 bases agree with TRBD1. Germline loops: CDR1 SGHNT, CDR2 YYREEE (reference sequence). Trimming removed 9 bases from V and 8 bases from J; junction bases left unmatched: 5. The CDR3 consists of 11 residues. The CDR3 reads CATRQGVGYTF. CDR3 nucleotide sequence: TGTGCCACCCGACAGGGGGTAGGCTACACCTTC.

This chain uses TRBV19 with TRBJ2-3; 9 bases match TRBD1. This CDR3 has 15 residues. Germline loops: CDR1 LNHDA, CDR2 SQIVND (reference sequence). J gave up 6 bases and V 5 bases, and 9 bases lay outside the gene matches. In nucleotides, the CDR3 is TGTGCCAGTAGTCTCCAAGACAGGGGGGAGGATACGCAGTATTTT. Translation: CASSLQDRGEDTQYF. Variable domain in full (rest from reference TRBV19 and TRBJ2-3): DGGITQSPKYLFRKEGQNVTLSCEQNLNHDAMYWYRQDPGQGLRLIYYSQIVNDFQKGDIAEGYSVSREKKESFPLTVTSAQKNPTAFYLCASSLQDRGEDTQYFGPGTRLTVL.

The CDR3 sequence: CASSPVGLAASTDTQYF. CDR3 DNA: TGTGCCAGCAGCCCAGTGGGACTAGCGGCTAGCACAGATACGCAGTATTTT. This chain connects TRBV28 to TRBJ2-3; TRBD2 matches at 11 bases. CDR1 is MDHEN, CDR2 SYDVKM, per germline. With V trimmed by 6 bases and J by 0 bases, 8 bases remained unmatched. The CDR3 is 17 amino acids.

The chain carries TRBV4-1 and TRBJ1-2, with D hard to call. The CDR3 length is 13 residues. Deletions cut 0 bases from V and 8 bases from J, with 10 bases between. Germline CDR1 is MGHRA and CDR2 is YSYEKL. This chain's CDR3 is CASSQETARGYTF. The CDR3 nucleotides read TGCGCCAGCAGCCAAGAAACAGCTAGGGGCTACACCTTC.

In DNA, the CDR3 is TGTGCCAGCAGTTCCGAGGGACTAGCGGGGGGAGAGACCCAGTACTTC. Translation gives CASSSEGLAGGETQYF. The chain couples TRBV6-5 to TRBJ2-5, with TRBD2 matching 15 bases. The germline V gene has CDR1 MNHEY and CDR2 SVGAGI. V was clipped by 4 bases and J by 4 bases; unmatched bases: 4. CDR3 length: 16 amino acids.

The rearrangement joins TRBV30 to TRBJ2-1, with TRBD1 as a possible D gene (6 bases). The CDR3 contains 14 residues. Germline assignment: CDR1 GTSNPN and CDR2 SVGIG (reference sequence). Deletions cut 4 bases from V and 7 bases from J, with 17 bases between. CDR3 nucleotides: TGTGCCTGGAACAGGGACCAAGCGATGAATGAGCAGTTCTTC. It translates to CAWNRDQAMNEQFF.

This chain links TRBV9 with TRBJ1-1, with 12 bases that match TRBD1. The CDR3 spans 15 residues. Germline loops: CDR1 SGDLS, CDR2 YYNGEE. The trim removed 3 bases at V and 4 bases at J, leaving 4 bases unmatched. The DNA of the CDR3 is TGTGCCAGCAGCGGAGGGACAGGGGGCTTCACTGAAGCTTTCTTT. It is translated as CASSGGTGGFTEAFF.

The chain combines TRBV7-2 with TRBJ2-7; D not certain. Germline V CDR1 and CDR2: SGHTA, FQGNSA. Trimming shortened V by 2 bases and J by 3 bases, and 5 bases separated the two germline ends. CDR3 length equals 12 residues. For the CDR3, the DNA is TGTGCCAGCAGCTTAAGAGGCTACGAGCAGTACTTC. Amino acid sequence: CASSLRGYEQYF.

This sequence joins TRBV28 and TRBJ2-2; D is possibly TRBD2 (6 bases). V dropped 4 bases and J dropped 2 bases, with 14 bases sitting between them. Germline-derived CDR1 and CDR2 are MDHEN and SYDVKM. The CDR3 sequence is 16 residues long. The CDR3 DNA is TGTGCCAGCAGTTCCCTAACCGGGAGAAACACCGGGGAGCTGTTTTTT. It yields the protein CASSSLTGRNTGELFF.

This clone appeared a single time. This chain connects TRBV30 to TRBJ2-7, with no clear D. The CDR3 has 10 amino acids. CDR1 is GTSNPN, CDR2 SVGIG, per germline (reference sequence). V lost 8 bases and J 7 bases, leaving 12 bases between the germline ends. The chain's CDR3 is CAVGRWEQYF. The CDR3 region has the DNA TGTGCCGTCGGAAGATGGGAGCAGTACTTC.

This clone showed up just once. The rearrangement links TRBV2 to TRBJ2-5; the match to TRBD2 covers 8 bases. The CDR3 is 14 amino acids. J was trimmed by 2 bases and V by 3 bases; bases with no gene match: 2. Germline assignment: CDR1 SNHLY and CDR2 FYNNEI. The CDR3 DNA reads TGTGCCAGCAGTGACTTAGCGGGACAAGAGACCCAGTACTTC. The encoded protein is CASSDLAGQETQYF.

This clone was picked up one time. The rearrangement links TRBV20-1 to TRBJ2-5, with no clear D. CDR3 length: 11 amino acids. V gave up 5 bases and J gave up 5 bases, with 9 bases separating them. CDR1 is DFQATT, CDR2 SNEGSKA, per germline (reference sequence). The CDR3 region has the DNA TGCAGTGCTCTCACCTGGGAGACCCAGTACTTC. This encodes CSALTWETQYF.

The rearrangement joins TRBV6-5 to TRBJ2-5; 8 nucleotides align to TRBD1. CDR1 is MNHEY, CDR2 SVGAGI, per germline. V lost 6 bases and J lost 5; bases outside the gene matches: 11. The CDR3 sequence is 15 residues long. The CDR3 DNA reads as TGTGCCAGCAGGCGTCGAGCAGGGGGCGGTGAGACCCAGTACTTC. Amino acid sequence: CASRRRAGGGETQYF.

V usage is TRBV18 and J usage is TRBJ2-1; a possible D gene is TRBD1 (6 bases). Germline CDR1 is KGHSH and CDR2 is LQKENI. The CDR3 totals 19 residues. The V end lost 1 base, the J end lost 4 bases, and 23 bases lay between the germline ends. Here the CDR3 DNA reads TGTGCCAGCTCACCACGTCTCTTTTCAGGGGTTAATACTTACAATGAGCAGTTCTTC. It yields the protein CASSPRLFSGVNTYNEQFF.